The next 9 T cell receptor beta chains were all read from a single sample in a study of T cell clonotyping in hematopoietic cell transplantation. The repertoire was sequenced with immunoSEQ multiplex PCR; TCRdb's copy has only in-frame clones and lacks some. The sample has about 69,000 clones, 96% seen once; the top ten hold under 2%. The time point here: recipient sample about 28 days before transplant, after cytoreduction. The sample was peripheral blood mononuclear cells, taken before stem cell transplant. These TCRs come from a woman aged 45-60 years with acute myeloid leukemia. Some clones in this sample may be carry-over from other donors' samples.

The genes are TRBV29-1 and TRBJ2-7, with D tentatively TRBD2 (5 bases). Germline V gene lookup returns CDR1 SQVTM and CDR2 ANQGSEA. Trimming left V 7 bases short and J 1 base short, with 17 bases between. The CDR3 covers 14 residues. This chain's CDR3 is CSAHVPGRSYEQYF. The CDR3 DNA is TGCAGCGCCCACGTCCCGGGAAGGTCCTACGAGCAGTACTTC.

The chain recombines TRBV14 with TRBJ2-7, with 7 bases aligning to TRBD1. V lost 4 bases to trimming and J lost 1 base; unmatched junction nucleotides: 7. CDR3 length: 15 amino acids. Germline CDR1 is SGHDN and CDR2 is FVKESK. The CDR3 bases are TGTGCCAGCAGCCTAATGACAGGGATGTCCTACGAGCAGTACTTC. Translating it yields CASSLMTGMSYEQYF. Full variable domain (rest looked up from reference TRBV14 and TRBJ2-7): EAGVTQFPSHSVIEKGQTVTLRCDPISGHDNLYWYRRVMGKEIKFLLHFVKESKQDESGMPNNRFLAERTGGTYSTLKVQPAELEDSGVYFCASSLMTGMSYEQYFGPGTRLTVT.

The J gene is TRBJ2-1, the V gene TRBV5-1; 9 nucleotides agree with TRBD1. The junction had 6 bases not matched to a gene; V was cut back by 4 bases and J by 4 bases. The germline V gene has CDR1 SGHRS and CDR2 YFSETQ. This CDR3 comprises 15 residues. DNA for the CDR3: TGCGCCAGCAGCCACCAGACAGGGGGTTACAATGAGCAGTTCTTC. Translated, it gives CASSHQTGGYNEQFF.

This chain connects TRBV27 to TRBJ2-6; no definite D call. This CDR3 has 18 amino acids. Trimming left V 0 bases short and J 3 bases short, with 15 bases between. Germline V gene lookup returns CDR1 MNHEY and CDR2 SMNVEV (reference sequence). This chain's CDR3 is CASSLSIPQHGGANVLTF. CDR3 DNA sequence: TGTGCCAGCAGTTTATCGATACCCCAGCACGGTGGGGCCAACGTCCTGACTTTC.

The rearrangement uses TRBV7-6 and TRBJ1-1, with D unclear. The CDR3 has 15 residues. Germline V CDR1 and CDR2: SGHVS, FNYEAQ. With 5 bases removed from V and 1 base from J, the gap between germline ends came to 14 bases. The CDR3 DNA sequence: TGTGCCAGCAGCGATCCTGCCGGTGGGAACACTGAAGCTTTCTTT. Amino acids: CASSDPAGGNTEAFF.

The gene calls are TRBV19 and TRBJ1-4, with a possible D match to TRBD1 (6 bases). Trimming shortened V by 3 bases and J by 2 bases, and 19 bases separated the two germline ends. Germline CDR1 reads LNHDA; CDR2 reads SQIVND (reference sequence). The CDR3 consists of 18 residues. CDR3 amino acids: CASSIGQTFQGTNEKLFF. In nucleotides, the CDR3 is TGTGCCAGTAGTATTGGACAGACCTTTCAGGGGACTAATGAAAAACTGTTTTTT.

The chain is built from TRBV30 and TRBJ2-3; D is unclear. V dropped 3 bases and J dropped 5 bases, with 18 bases sitting between them. CDR3 length: 15 amino acids. Per the germline V gene, CDR1 is GTSNPN and CDR2 is SVGIG (reference sequence). The CDR3 DNA is TGTGCCTGGAGCCTGGGCACCTCCCCGGGAGATACGCAGTATTTT. It specifies CAWSLGTSPGDTQYF.

The chain employs TRBV5-1 and TRBJ2-3; the match to TRBD2 covers 13 bases. From germline, CDR1 is SGHRS and CDR2 YFSETQ. The length of the CDR3 is 16 residues. The ends lost 4 bases at V and 9 bases at J; junction bases unmatched: 11. The CDR3 region has the DNA TGCGCCAGCAGCGACGGACTAGCGGGGGAACGAGGCACGCAGTATTTT. Its translation is CASSDGLAGERGTQYF.

This rearrangement joins TRBV30 to TRBJ2-3; D perhaps matches TRBD2 (6 bases). Germline CDR1 and CDR2: GTSNPN and SVGIG (reference sequence). V dropped 5 bases and J dropped 3 bases, with 18 bases sitting between them. The CDR3 has 15 amino acids. CDR3 protein: CAWGERGGRTDTQYF. The CDR3, as DNA: TGTGCCTGGGGGGAAAGGGGAGGACGTACAGATACGCAGTATTTT.